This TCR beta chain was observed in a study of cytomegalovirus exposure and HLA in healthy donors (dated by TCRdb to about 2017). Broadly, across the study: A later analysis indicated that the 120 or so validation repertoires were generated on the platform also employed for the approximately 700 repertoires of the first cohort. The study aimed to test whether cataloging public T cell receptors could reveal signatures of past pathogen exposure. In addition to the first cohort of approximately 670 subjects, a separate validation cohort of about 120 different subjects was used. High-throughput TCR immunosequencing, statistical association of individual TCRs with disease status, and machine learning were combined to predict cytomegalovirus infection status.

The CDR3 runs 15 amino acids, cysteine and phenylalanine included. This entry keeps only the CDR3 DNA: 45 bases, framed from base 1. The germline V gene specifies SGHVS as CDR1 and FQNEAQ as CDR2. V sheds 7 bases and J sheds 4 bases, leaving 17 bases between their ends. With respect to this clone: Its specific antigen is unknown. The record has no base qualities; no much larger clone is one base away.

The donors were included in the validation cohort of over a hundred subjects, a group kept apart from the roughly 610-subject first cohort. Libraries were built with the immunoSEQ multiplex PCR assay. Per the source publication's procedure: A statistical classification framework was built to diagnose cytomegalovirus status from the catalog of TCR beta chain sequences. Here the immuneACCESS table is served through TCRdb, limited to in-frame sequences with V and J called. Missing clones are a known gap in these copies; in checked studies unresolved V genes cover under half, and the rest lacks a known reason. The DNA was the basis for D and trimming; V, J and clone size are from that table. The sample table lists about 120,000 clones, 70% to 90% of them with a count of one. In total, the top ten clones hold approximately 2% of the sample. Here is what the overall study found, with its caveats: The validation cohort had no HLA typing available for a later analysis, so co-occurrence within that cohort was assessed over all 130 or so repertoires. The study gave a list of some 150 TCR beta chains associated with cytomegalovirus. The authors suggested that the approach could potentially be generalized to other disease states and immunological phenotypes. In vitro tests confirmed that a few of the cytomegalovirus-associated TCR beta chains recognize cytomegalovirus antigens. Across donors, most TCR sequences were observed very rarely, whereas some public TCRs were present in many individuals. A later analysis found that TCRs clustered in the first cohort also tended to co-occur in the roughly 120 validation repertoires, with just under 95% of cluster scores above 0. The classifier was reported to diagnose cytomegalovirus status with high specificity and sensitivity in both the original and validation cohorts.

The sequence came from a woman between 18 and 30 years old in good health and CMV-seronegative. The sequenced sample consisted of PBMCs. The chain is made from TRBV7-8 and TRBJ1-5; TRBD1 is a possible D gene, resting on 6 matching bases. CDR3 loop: CASTQGTGKNQPQHF. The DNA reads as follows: TGTGCCAGCACACAGGGAACCGGCAAAAATCAGCCCCAGCATTTT.